A single T cell receptor (beta chain) is shown here with its context. The source of the sample is a study of T cell changes during pregnancy in multiple sclerosis. Libraries were prepared by immunoSEQ multiplex PCR; TCRdb keeps only in-frame clonotypes and omits some of them. The table includes under 60,000 clones, over 80% detected once. This sequence originates from a female donor with multiple sclerosis, enrolled in a pregnancy study. The specimen was CD8+ T cells from peripheral blood mononuclear cells, collected after pregnancy.

CDR3 in DNA: TGTGCCAGCAGCTTAAGAGAAGACAGGGGGGCCACCGGGGAGCTGTTTTTT. Amino acids: CASSLREDRGATGELFF. The chain couples TRBV7-9 to TRBJ2-2; the match to TRBD1 covers 9 bases. Germline V gene data show CDR1 as SEHNR and CDR2 as FQNEAQ (reference sequence). V lost 2 bases to trimming and J lost 4 bases; unmatched junction nucleotides: 8. The CDR3 length is 17 residues.